This entry lists 27 T cell receptor beta chains sequenced from one sample in a study of CD8 T cells in Susac syndrome. Random hexamers were used to reverse transcribe the RNA input (roughly 0.5 to 1 ug). TCRdb re-analysed the immunoSEQ multiplex PCR reads in MiXCR, keeping a single row per CDR3 protein. This table has about 180,000 distinct CDR3 sequences, around 95% appearing once. The sequencing input was CD4+ T cells from PBMCs. These receptors were obtained from a human donor with multiple sclerosis.

The V and J genes are TRBV20-1 and TRBJ2-3; no clear D gene. The CDR3 is made up of 13 amino acids. Trimming shortened V by 4 bases and J by 0 bases, and 8 bases separated the two germline ends. Germline CDR1 DFQATT, CDR2 SNEGSKA (reference sequence). In nucleotides, the CDR3 is TGCAGTGCTACGGACCGAAGCACAGATACGCAGTATTTT. This gives the protein CSATDRSTDTQYF.

This chain connects TRBV2 to TRBJ1-5, with D unclear. Trimming took 6 bases from V and 2 from J, leaving 14 bases between them. Germline V CDR1 and CDR2: SNHLY, FYNNEI. The CDR3 is 15 residues long. In nucleotides, the CDR3 is TGTGCCAGCAGGCCAGAGGTCGGTGGCAATCAGCCCCAGCATTTT. It specifies CASRPEVGGNQPQHF.

The V gene is TRBV12-3 or TRBV12-4, the J gene TRBJ1-2, with no clear D. The CDR3 loop spans 15 amino acids. Trimming took off 0 bases at V and 2 bases at J, with 10 bases between the two ends. CDR3 loop: CASSLARQANYGYTF. The CDR3, as DNA: TGTGCCAGCAGTTTAGCGCGTCAGGCCAACTATGGCTACACCTTC.

This chain links TRBV7-8 with TRBJ1-5; D unclear. V lost 6 bases to trimming and J lost 3 bases, with 12 bases between them. The CDR3 length is 14 residues. The V gene's germline CDR1 is SGHVS and CDR2 FQNEAQ. Here the CDR3 reads CASSPRHTNQPQHF. The CDR3 bases are TGTGCCAGCAGTCCTCGACACACCAATCAGCCCCAGCATTTT.

The rearrangement uses TRBV3-1 and TRBJ1-1; 8 bases are shared with TRBD1. Germline V gene data show CDR1 as LGHDT and CDR2 as YNNKEL (reference sequence). The V and J ends lost 3 bases and 4 bases, in that order; junction bases with no gene match: 4. There are 14 residues in the CDR3. The CDR3 region is CASSHGGQGTEAFF. The DNA of the CDR3 is TGTGCCAGCAGCCATGGAGGACAGGGCACTGAAGCTTTCTTT.

The J gene is TRBJ2-3, the V gene TRBV3-1; the D is unclear. Germline V CDR1 and CDR2: LGHDT, YNNKEL (reference sequence). V lost 3 bases and J 2 bases, leaving 3 bases between the germline ends. The CDR3 extends over 12 amino acids. CDR3 in amino acids: CASSHHTDTQYF. The CDR3 DNA reads TGTGCCAGCAGCCACCACACAGATACGCAGTATTTT.

The chain employs TRBV15 and TRBJ2-4, with a tentative D call TRBD2 (6 bases). V was trimmed by 0 bases and J by 0 bases, leaving 18 bases between them. Germline CDR1 and CDR2: LNHNV and YYDKDF (reference sequence). The CDR3 runs to 19 residues. CDR3 in DNA: TGTGCCACCAGCAGAGATCTCACCCGGGTAGCGGTAGCCAAAAACATTCAGTACTTC. Amino acid sequence: CATSRDLTRVAVAKNIQYF.

The rearrangement joins TRBV9 to TRBJ2-1; 10 bases agree with TRBD2. CDR1 SGDLS and CDR2 YYNGEE come from the germline V gene. The length of the CDR3 is 15 residues. V shed 0 bases and J 7 bases; nucleotides not matched to a gene: 4. CDR3: CASSVGSGGANEQFF. Here the CDR3 DNA reads TGTGCCAGCAGCGTAGGAAGCGGGGGGGCGAATGAGCAGTTCTTC. Filled out from reference TRBV9 and TRBJ2-1, the complete variable domain reads DSGVTQTPKHLITATGQRVTLRCSPRSGDLSVYWYQQSLDQGLQFLIQYYNGEERAKGNILERFSAQQFPDLHSELNLSSLELGDSALYFCASSVGSGGANEQFFGPGTRLTVL.

The J gene is TRBJ1-2, the V gene TRBV3-1; 7 nucleotides line up with TRBD1. The CDR3 totals 14 residues. Germline loops: CDR1 LGHDT, CDR2 YNNKEL (reference sequence). V was pared by 2 bases and J by 5 bases, with 5 bases of the junction left unmatched. The CDR3 sequence: CASSQPGGAYGYTF. DNA of the CDR3: TGTGCCAGCAGCCAACCAGGGGGAGCATATGGCTACACCTTC.

The V and J genes are TRBV7-2 and TRBJ1-1, with unresolved D. This CDR3 is built from 9 residues. The germline V gene has CDR1 SGHTA and CDR2 FQGNSA. Trimming left V 1 base short and J 10 bases short, with 1 base between. CDR3 residues: CASSLVAFF. The CDR3 DNA follows: TGTGCCAGCAGCTTAGTAGCTTTCTTT. The full variable domain, rest sourced from reference TRBV7-2 and TRBJ1-1, is GAGVSQSPSNKVTEKGKDVELRCDPISGHTALYWYRQSLGQGLEFLIYFQGNSAPDKSGLPSDRFSAERTGGSVSTLTIQRTQQEDSAVYLCASSLVAFFGQGTRLTVV.

The rearrangement uses TRBV7-3 and TRBJ1-2; TRBD1 aligns across 7 bases. The CDR3 is made up of 13 amino acids. Germline V gene sequence: CDR1 SGHTA, CDR2 FQGTGA. The V gene end was trimmed by 6 bases and the J gene end by 3 bases; junction bases not matched to a gene: 4. CDR3 bases: TGTGCCAGCAGTCAGGACAGGTACTATGGCTACACCTTC. It codes for CASSQDRYYGYTF.

The chain combines TRBV9 with TRBJ2-4, with D possibly being TRBD1 (6 bases). The CDR3 length is 14 residues. Deletions cut 5 bases from V and 9 bases from J, with 18 bases between. The germline V gene encodes CDR1 SGDLS and CDR2 YYNGEE. In DNA form, the CDR3 reads TGTGCCAGCAGTTCGCAACCCACAGGGCCCATTCAGTACTTC. This codes for CASSSQPTGPIQYF.

The chain uses TRBV29-1 and TRBJ1-3; no clear D gene. The ends were cut back, 3 bases at V and 2 bases at J, with 8 bases in the middle. This CDR3 comprises 13 residues. Per germline, CDR1 SQVTM and CDR2 ANQGSEA. CDR3 in amino acids: CSVDPVPGNTIYF. The CDR3 bases are TGCAGCGTTGACCCGGTGCCTGGAAACACCATATATTTT.

The chain recombines TRBV10-3 with TRBJ2-7; no firm D call. The CDR3 is made up of 12 amino acids. In germline, CDR1 is ENHRY, CDR2 SYGVKD. With 6 bases removed from V and 3 bases from J, the gap between germline ends came to 9 bases. The CDR3 DNA reads TGTGCCATCAGCCCGAACAGCTACGAGCAGTACTTC. Residues: CAISPNSYEQYF.

This clonotype occurred once. V is TRBV30 and J is TRBJ1-5, with D unresolved. Germline-derived CDR1 and CDR2 are GTSNPN and SVGIG (reference sequence). The CDR3 runs to 13 residues. V lost 1 base to trimming and J lost 2 bases, with 6 bases between them. CDR3 coding DNA: TGTGCCTGGAGTGCACAGCGCAATCAGCCCCAGCATTTT. Protein product: CAWSAQRNQPQHF.

The chain joins TRBV7-9 to TRBJ1-5; 7 bases match TRBD1. This CDR3 contains 16 residues. After removal of 4 bases from V and 6 bases from J, the junction contained 12 bases not matched to a gene. Germline V CDR1 and CDR2: SEHNR, FQNEAQ (reference sequence). CDR3 in DNA: TGTGCCAGCAGCTCCGCAGGGGGAAGTGTAGGTCAGCCCCAGCATTTT. Translating it yields CASSSAGGSVGQPQHF.

This sequence joins TRBV20-1 and TRBJ2-1, with 10 positions matching TRBD2. Trimming took 4 bases from V and 1 from J; bases not matched to a gene: 7. Germline V gives CDR1 DFQATT, CDR2 SNEGSKA (reference sequence). The CDR3 covers 16 residues. DNA of the CDR3: TGCAGTGCTATTACGCTAGCGGGGGTTTCCTACAATGAGCAGTTCTTC. It codes for CSAITLAGVSYNEQFF.

The CDR3, as DNA: TGCGCCAGCAGCTTACCGGGACAGGGGTTGCGGGAGCAGTACTTC. Encoded protein: CASSLPGQGLREQYF. The chain carries TRBV5-1 and TRBJ2-7, with 10 bases lining up with TRBD1. Per germline, CDR1 SGHRS and CDR2 YFSETQ. There are 15 residues in the CDR3. V gave up 2 bases and J gave up 7 bases; unmatched junction bases: 9.

This chain uses TRBV29-1 with TRBJ2-1; D uncertain. V gave up 6 bases and J gave up 3 bases, with 18 bases separating them. Germline V gene data show CDR1 as SQVTM and CDR2 as ANQGSEA. This CDR3 comprises 15 residues. CDR3 loop: CSVRPVPVFYNEQFF. The CDR3 DNA sequence: TGCAGCGTCCGTCCCGTTCCCGTCTTCTACAATGAGCAGTTCTTC.

V is TRBV7-9 and J is TRBJ2-5, with TRBD1 identical over 9 bases. V dropped 2 bases and J dropped 5; count of bases not matched to a gene: 6. Germline CDR1 reads SEHNR; CDR2 reads FQNEAQ (reference sequence). The CDR3 is 15 amino acids. CDR3 coding DNA: TGTGCCAGCAGCTTACCGGGACAGGGAGGCGAGACCCAGTACTTC. This sequence encodes CASSLPGQGGETQYF.

The gene calls are TRBV20-1 and TRBJ2-1; D is uncertain. CDR1 and CDR2 (germline): DFQATT, SNEGSKA (reference sequence). This CDR3 contains 11 residues. CDR3 in DNA: TGCGGCGCACCGGTTTTCAATGAGCAGTTCTTC. Translating it yields CGAPVFNEQFF.

The chain is built from TRBV20-1 and TRBJ2-1; 11 bases fit TRBD2. The CDR3 covers 14 residues. Losses at the gene ends were 2 bases for V and 9 bases for J; bases not matched to a gene: 6. The germline V gene encodes CDR1 DFQATT and CDR2 SNEGSKA (reference sequence). CDR3 DNA: TGCAGTGCTAGAATAGCGGGGGGGCCAAGTGAGCAGTTCTTC. Amino acids: CSARIAGGPSEQFF.

The rearrangement links TRBV7-9 to TRBJ2-7, with a tentative D call TRBD1 (6 bases). This CDR3 has 15 amino acids. V shed 4 bases and J shed 6 bases, with 19 bases lying between them. Per the germline V gene, CDR1 is SEHNR and CDR2 is FQNEAQ (reference sequence). CDR3 nucleotide sequence: TGTGCCAGCAGCTCATTGTCGGGACACCTCGGCGAGCAGTACTTC. Its protein is CASSSLSGHLGEQYF.

The chain recombines TRBV9 with TRBJ2-1; 11 nucleotides align to TRBD2. The ends lost 0 bases at V and 8 bases at J; junction bases unmatched: 10. The CDR3 extends over 17 amino acids. Germline V gives CDR1 SGDLS, CDR2 YYNGEE. The CDR3: CASSVGLVAGGQYEQFF. The CDR3, as DNA: TGTGCCAGCAGCGTAGGTTTGGTAGCGGGGGGGCAATATGAGCAGTTCTTC.

This sequence joins TRBV18 and TRBJ2-7; D may match TRBD1 or TRBD2 (6 bases each). The length of the CDR3 is 13 residues. Per germline, CDR1 KGHSH and CDR2 LQKENI. V was pared by 5 bases and J by 5 bases, with 13 bases between. The chain's CDR3 is CASSWGARDEQYF. In DNA form, the CDR3 reads TGTGCCAGCTCATGGGGGGCTCGGGACGAGCAGTACTTC.

The chain is built from TRBV20-1 and TRBJ2-5; D perhaps matches TRBD1 (6 bases). CDR1 is DFQATT, CDR2 SNEGSKA, per germline (reference sequence). The V and J ends lost 2 bases and 5 bases respectively, with 18 bases between them. CDR3 length equals 15 residues. This chain's CDR3 is CSARSDRPKVETQYF. The CDR3 nucleotides read TGCAGTGCTAGATCGGACAGACCCAAAGTGGAGACCCAGTACTTC.

The chain recombines TRBV4-2 with TRBJ1-5; D gene uncertain. The length of the CDR3 is 15 residues. Germline V gene sequence: CDR1 LGHNA, CDR2 YNFKEQ. V was shortened by 4 bases and J by 5 bases, with 15 bases between the two germline ends. The CDR3 sequence: CASSLTPAADQPQHF. The CDR3 nucleotides read TGTGCCAGCAGCCTTACACCCGCCGCTGATCAGCCCCAGCATTTT.